Below are 25 T cell receptor beta chains sequenced from a single sample in a study of T-cell memory formation after mild COVID-19. Each CDR3 protein gets one entry after TCRdb re-called the 5' RACE reads with MiXCR. The sample yields about 140,000 distinct CDR3 sequences, 14% seen once. The sample was PBMCs or a T cell subset sorted from them (not recorded which). The source of these receptors is an adult woman who had mild COVID-19 (a few samples of this study predate the infection). Cell type and time point are not known.

This clonotype was recorded a few times. This chain links TRBV12-3 or TRBV12-4 with TRBJ1-5; 9 bases map to TRBD1. J lost 7 bases, V lost 6 bases, and 10 bases had no gene match. The CDR3 consists of 15 residues. CDR3 in DNA: TGTGCCAGCAGCCCACGGACAGGGGCATGGCAGCCCCAGCATTTT. Residues: CASSPRTGAWQPQHF.

J is TRBJ2-1 and V is TRBV6-4; TRBD2 aligns across 13 bases. The V segment lost 2 bases and the J segment 8 bases; nucleotides outside the gene matches: 0. The germline V gene encodes CDR1 MRHNA and CDR2 SNTAGT. The CDR3 loop spans 14 amino acids. The CDR3 region is CASSDGLAGDEQFF. In DNA, the CDR3 is TGTGCCAGCAGTGACGGACTAGCGGGAGATGAGCAGTTCTTC.

The genes are TRBV9 and TRBJ2-2; TRBD1 might be the D (5 bases). This CDR3 has 15 residues. V was shortened by 2 bases and J by 0 bases, with 8 bases between the two germline ends. CDR1 is SGDLS and CDR2 is YYNGEE in the germline V gene. The CDR3 DNA sequence: TGTGCCAGCAGCGTGTCAGGGACGAACACCGGGGAGCTGTTTTTT. Translated, it gives CASSVSGTNTGELFF.

This clonotype has just a few counts. The rearrangement joins TRBV7-9 to TRBJ1-2, with 9 bases aligning to TRBD1. Looked up from germline, CDR1 is SEHNR and CDR2 is FQNEAQ (reference sequence). The CDR3 is 14 residues long. The V segment lost 5 bases and the J segment 4 bases; nucleotides outside the gene matches: 5. The CDR3 is CASSDRGYAYGYTF. The DNA for the CDR3 is TGTGCCAGCAGCGACAGGGGGTATGCCTATGGCTACACCTTC.

This clonotype was counted ten times or more. The chain joins TRBV20-1 to TRBJ2-5; 12 bases match TRBD2. The CDR3 is 16 amino acids. J lost 0 bases, V lost 6 bases, and 8 bases had no gene match. Germline V gives CDR1 DFQATT, CDR2 SNEGSKA (reference sequence). This chain's CDR3 is CSARPLAGGDQETQYF. The CDR3 DNA follows: TGCAGTGCGAGGCCCCTAGCGGGGGGGGACCAAGAGACCCAGTACTTC.

With regard to this clonotype: The junction departs from the called germline gene at one end, perhaps through a read error. This chain joins TRBV29-1 and TRBJ2-2, with D perhaps TRBD2 (5 bases). CDR3 length: 13 residues. Germline CDR1 and CDR2: SQVTM and ANQGSEA. The CDR3 loop reads CSVEGRSLGEIYF. The CDR3 DNA sequence: TGCAGCGTTGAGGGCCGGTCCCTTGGGGAGATCTATTTT.

The chain employs TRBV12-3 or TRBV12-4 and TRBJ2-1; D is possibly TRBD1 (6 bases). Trimming left V 6 bases short and J 10 bases short, with 13 bases between. This CDR3 spans 12 amino acids. The CDR3 region is CASSHGTHEQFF. In nucleotides, the CDR3 is TGTGCCAGCAGCCACGGGACACACGAGCAGTTCTTC.

This clonotype was seen more than once but under ten times. The chain employs TRBV6-2 or TRBV6-3 and TRBJ2-7, with 8 bases lining up with TRBD1. Germline trimming cut 6 bases from V and 2 bases from J; bases unmatched to any gene: 9. The length of the CDR3 is 15 residues. Germline loops: CDR1 MNHEY, CDR2 SVGEGT. CDR3 in DNA: TGTGCCAGCAGCCGAAGCCGGACAGGGACCTACGAGCAGTACTTC. This codes for CASSRSRTGTYEQYF.

The chain uses TRBV7-2 and TRBJ1-1; no definite D call. Deletions cut 7 bases from V and 7 bases from J, with 16 bases between. The CDR3 is 13 residues long. Germline V gene data show CDR1 as SGHTA and CDR2 as FQGNSA. CDR3 in DNA: TGTGCCAGCACCCAACCTCCCAGTAGTGAAGCTTTCTTT. Protein sequence: CASTQPPSSEAFF.

The J gene is TRBJ2-4, the V gene TRBV29-1; 8 bases agree with TRBD2. The V and J ends lost 6 bases and 3 bases, in that order; junction bases with no gene match: 7. Germline assignment: CDR1 SQVTM and CDR2 ANQGSEA. The length of the CDR3 is 14 residues. CDR3 in amino acids: CSVAVAGGKNIQYF. The DNA for the CDR3 is TGCAGCGTCGCGGTGGCGGGAGGCAAAAACATTCAGTACTTC.

This clonotype was observed a handful of times. The V call is TRBV12-3 or TRBV12-4, the J call TRBJ2-2; TRBD2 aligns across 11 bases. V dropped 4 bases and J dropped 0; count of bases not matched to a gene: 10. The CDR3 sequence is 19 residues long. The CDR3 loop is CASSYAPLAGGPNTGELFF. In nucleotides, the CDR3 is TGTGCCAGCAGTTATGCCCCCTTAGCGGGAGGGCCGAACACCGGGGAGCTGTTTTTT.

The table lists this clonotype with a few counts. The rearrangement joins TRBV10-3 to TRBJ2-3; D gene ambiguous. V shed 3 bases and J shed 2 bases, with 6 bases lying between them. The germline V gene encodes CDR1 ENHRY and CDR2 SYGVKD. CDR3 size: 13 residues. The CDR3 protein is CAISDPSTDTQYF. The CDR3 DNA reads as TGTGCCATCAGTGATCCCTCCACAGATACGCAGTATTTT.

This clonotype showed up just a few times. This sequence joins TRBV9 and TRBJ2-2; unclear D gene. The CDR3 covers 12 residues. CDR1 is SGDLS and CDR2 is YYNGEE in the germline V gene. The V gene lost 0 bases and the J gene lost 6 bases, with 3 bases spanning the gap. The CDR3: CASSVVAGELFF. CDR3 DNA: TGTGCCAGCAGCGTAGTCGCCGGGGAGCTGTTTTTT.

In its sample, this clonotype was seen many times. The chain carries TRBV4-1 and TRBJ2-5, with a possible D match to TRBD1 (6 bases). This CDR3 is 16 amino acids long. Germline-derived CDR1 and CDR2 are MGHRA and YSYEKL. The V end lost 1 base, the J end lost 2 bases, and 14 bases lay between the germline ends. The CDR3 here is CASSQVLPGQQETQYF. DNA for the CDR3: TGCGCCAGCAGCCAAGTTCTTCCGGGACAACAAGAGACCCAGTACTTC.

This clonotype showed up just a few times. The rearrangement uses TRBV12-5 and TRBJ2-7; D is unresolved. V dropped 1 base and J dropped 4 bases, with 14 bases sitting between them. CDR1 and CDR2 from the germline V gene are LGHNT and FRNRAP. The CDR3 is 15 residues long. The DNA of the CDR3 is TGTGCTAGTGGTTTGGGACGAGTAGTAACTTACGAGCAGTACTTC. Amino acids: CASGLGRVVTYEQYF.

The chain combines TRBV18 with TRBJ1-1, with a tentative D call TRBD1 (5 bases). The germline gives CDR1 KGHSH, CDR2 LQKENI. V shed 0 bases and J shed 5 bases, with 13 bases lying between them. CDR3 length: 15 residues. The CDR3 reads CASSPPRQGGTEAFF. CDR3 coding DNA: TGTGCCAGCTCACCACCGCGGCAGGGTGGAACTGAAGCTTTCTTT. The full variable domain, with the rest looked up from reference TRBV18 and TRBJ1-1, is NAGVMQNPRHLVRRRGQEARLRCSPMKGHSHVYWYRQLPEEGLKFMVYLQKENIIDESGMPKERFSAEFPKEGPSILRIQQVVRGDSAAYFCASSPPRQGGTEAFFGQGTRLTVV.

This chain joins TRBV4-3 and TRBJ2-7; 9 bases agree with TRBD1. The trim removed 4 bases at V and 0 bases at J, leaving 7 bases unmatched. The CDR3 length is 16 residues. The germline V gene encodes CDR1 LGHNA and CDR2 YSLEER. CDR3 in amino acids: CASSPDRGGSSYEQYF. The CDR3 bases are TGCGCCAGCAGCCCCGACAGGGGGGGAAGCTCCTACGAGCAGTACTTC.

In this sample, this clonotype turned up a few times. The chain combines TRBV19 with TRBJ2-7; TRBD1 matches at 9 bases. Germline CDR1 and CDR2: LNHDA and SQIVND (reference sequence). V shed 5 bases, J shed 5 bases, and the junction held 13 bases outside the gene matches. This CDR3 is built from 16 residues. This CDR3 reads CASSPLTGTGLNEQYF. The CDR3 coding sequence is TGTGCCAGTAGTCCCTTGACCGGGACAGGGCTGAACGAGCAGTACTTC. Filled out from reference TRBV19 and TRBJ2-7, the complete variable domain reads DGGITQSPKYLFRKEGQNVTLSCEQNLNHDAMYWYRQDPGQGLRLIYYSQIVNDFQKGDIAEGYSVSREKKESFPLTVTSAQKNPTAFYLCASSPLTGTGLNEQYFGPGTRLTVT.

The table lists this clonotype with a few counts. V is TRBV11-2 and J is TRBJ2-7, with 13 bases that match TRBD2. Germline lookup yields CDR1 SGHAT and CDR2 FQNNGV. The CDR3 totals 15 residues. J lost 6 bases, V lost 4 bases, and 6 bases had no gene match. CDR3 region: CASSSWTSGSIEQYF. The CDR3 DNA sequence: TGTGCCAGCAGCTCCTGGACTAGCGGGAGTATCGAGCAGTACTTC.

Only a few counts were recorded for this clonotype. This sequence joins TRBV6-2 or TRBV6-3 and TRBJ1-2; tentative D call: TRBD1 (6 bases). CDR1 and CDR2 from the germline V gene are MNHEY and SVGEGT. The CDR3 has 15 residues. Trimming removed 6 bases at V and 3 bases at J, with 17 bases between. The CDR3 nucleotides are TGTGCCAGCAGCTTCGGGGGGGGCGATGACTATGGCTACACCTTC. It codes for CASSFGGGDDYGYTF.

The chain couples TRBV29-1 to TRBJ2-1; D ambiguous. V was shortened by 1 base and J by 4 bases, with 17 bases between the two germline ends. CDR1 and CDR2 (germline): SQVTM, ANQGSEA. The length of the CDR3 is 16 residues. The CDR3 loop is CSVEVYGNETYNEQFF. CDR3 bases: TGCAGCGTTGAAGTGTACGGAAACGAAACTTACAATGAGCAGTTCTTC.

There are a few counts of this clonotype. The rearrangement links TRBV6-6 to TRBJ2-1; D is perhaps TRBD1 or TRBD2 (6 bases each). CDR3 length: 17 amino acids. The V end lost 0 bases, the J end lost 2 bases, and 14 bases lay between the germline ends. Looked up from germline, CDR1 is MNHNY and CDR2 is SVGAGI (reference sequence). The CDR3 region is CASSYSIRGDPYNEQFF. As DNA, the CDR3 is TGTGCCAGCAGTTACTCGATAAGGGGGGACCCCTACAATGAGCAGTTCTTC.

The sample holds many counts of this clonotype. The rearrangement uses TRBV20-1 and TRBJ1-1; 10 positions agree with TRBD1. Germline CDR1 reads DFQATT; CDR2 reads SNEGSKA (reference sequence). V shed 4 bases, J shed 5 bases, and the junction held 4 bases outside the gene matches. This CDR3 has 13 amino acids. DNA for the CDR3: TGCAGTGCTAAGACAGGGGGCACGACTGAAGCTTTCTTT. Encoded protein: CSAKTGGTTEAFF.

V usage is TRBV5-1 and J usage is TRBJ1-1; TRBD1 agrees at 7 bases. V was clipped by 1 base and J by 6 bases; unmatched bases: 3. The CDR3 sequence is 13 residues long. Germline CDR1 reads SGHRS; CDR2 reads YFSETQ. CDR3 nucleotides: TGCGCCAGCAGCTTGAGCAGGGGGGCTGAAGCTTTCTTT. Its translation is CASSLSRGAEAFF.

This clonotype was seen only a few times. The chain employs TRBV18 and TRBJ1-2; 7 nucleotides match TRBD1. The CDR3 totals 17 residues. The V and J ends lost 0 bases and 5 bases, in that order; junction bases with no gene match: 12. The germline CDR1 and CDR2 sequences are KGHSH and LQKENI. In DNA form, the CDR3 reads TGTGCCAGCTCACCACCCGGGACAGACCCCCTTTTGTATGGCTACACCTTC. It codes for CASSPPGTDPLLYGYTF.